These 18 T cell receptor beta chains came from one sample sequenced in a study of T cells after yellow fever vaccination. Each CDR3 protein is one row after TCRdb ran MiXCR on the 5' RACE reads. The sample holds some 110,000 distinct CDR3 sequences, about 6.8% seen once. This material consisted of CD4+ T cells sorted from PBMCs, taken more than 35 days after the first yellow fever vaccination. The receptor set was obtained from a man aged 18 to 29 who received the YFV17D yellow fever vaccine.

This sequence joins TRBV5-1 and TRBJ2-3, with a weak D call TRBD1 (6 bases). Per germline, CDR1 SGHRS and CDR2 YFSETQ. Trimming shortened V by 2 bases and J by 2 bases, and 12 bases separated the two germline ends. CDR3 length: 15 amino acids. CDR3 amino acids: CASSFGQFATDTQYF. The CDR3 region has the DNA TGCGCCAGCAGCTTCGGACAGTTTGCCACAGATACGCAGTATTTT. The entire variable domain, with the rest obtained from reference TRBV5-1 and TRBJ2-3, is as follows: KAGVTQTPRYLIKTRGQQVTLSCSPISGHRSVSWYQQTPGQGLQFLFEYFSETQRNKGNFPGRFSGRQFSNSRSEMNVSTLELGDSALYLCASSFGQFATDTQYFGPGTRLTVL.

This clonotype came up many times. V is TRBV5-1 and J is TRBJ2-7; 8 bases match TRBD2. Trimming at V came to 0 bases and at J to 5 bases, leaving 7 bases not matched to a gene. The CDR3 totals 15 residues. Germline V gene sequence: CDR1 SGHRS, CDR2 YFSETQ. This chain's CDR3 is CASSLGSGGAHEQYV. DNA for the CDR3: TGCGCCAGCAGCTTGGGGAGCGGGGGTGCCCACGAGCAGTACGTC.

This clonotype came up many times. This chain links TRBV7-9 with TRBJ1-3; unclear D gene. Germline V gene data show CDR1 as SEHNR and CDR2 as FQNEAQ (reference sequence). Trimming left V 5 bases short and J 0 bases short, with 11 bases between. This CDR3 region has 15 residues. CDR3 sequence: CASSQRGSSGNTIYF. The CDR3 DNA reads TGTGCCAGCAGCCAGCGGGGAAGCTCTGGAAACACCATATATTTT.

This clonotype was counted ten times or more. The chain carries TRBV5-1 and TRBJ1-4; D might be TRBD1 (6 bases). The CDR3 consists of 16 residues. Trimming removed 4 bases at V and 8 bases at J, with 21 bases between. Germline CDR1 SGHRS, CDR2 YFSETQ. CDR3 nucleotide sequence: TGCGCCAGCAGCCGCCGTCCACAGGGTCAGGGAGAAAAACTGTTTTTT. Protein sequence: CASSRRPQGQGEKLFF.

This clonotype occurred a few times. V gene TRBV5-6 combines with J gene TRBJ2-7; the D gene is possibly TRBD2 (6 bases). V was pared by 3 bases and J by 3 bases, with 10 bases between. Germline loops: CDR1 SGHDT, CDR2 YYEEEE. This CDR3 comprises 13 residues. The CDR3 DNA reads as TGTGCCAGCAGCTCGGGACTGAACTACGAGCAGTACGTC. It yields the protein CASSSGLNYEQYV.

As regards this clonotype: Its ends do not fully match the called genes, so a read error is possible. As DNA, the CDR3 is TGTGCTAGCAGCTTGGGGCGGGCCACAGATACGCAGTATTTT. It translates to CASSLGRATDTQYF. The chain recombines TRBV7-7 with TRBJ2-3, with D possibly being TRBD1 or TRBD2 (5 bases each). From germline, CDR1 is SSHAT and CDR2 FNYEAQ (reference sequence). This CDR3 comprises 14 residues.

The V gene is TRBV5-5, the J gene TRBJ2-7; unclear D gene. The germline V and J ends were trimmed by 7 bases and 3 bases, with 14 bases remaining between them. The CDR3 has 13 residues. From germline, CDR1 is SGHKS and CDR2 YYEKEE (reference sequence). CDR3 sequence: CASGTELLYEQYF. The CDR3 DNA is TGTGCCAGCGGCACAGAGCTCCTCTACGAGCAGTACTTC.

This clonotype occurred many times. This chain links TRBV5-1 with TRBJ2-1, with a tentative D call TRBD2 (6 bases). Germline-derived CDR1 and CDR2 are SGHRS and YFSETQ. The CDR3 extends over 14 amino acids. V was clipped by 0 bases and J by 8 bases, with 12 bases between them. CDR3 nucleotide sequence: TGCGCCAGCAGCTTGGGCGGGGTTGTGGATGAGCAGTTCTTC. Its translation is CASSLGGVVDEQFF. Using reference TRBV5-1 and TRBJ2-1 for the parts outside the CDR3, the full variable domain is KAGVTQTPRYLIKTRGQQVTLSCSPISGHRSVSWYQQTPGQGLQFLFEYFSETQRNKGNFPGRFSGRQFSNSRSEMNVSTLELGDSALYLCASSLGGVVDEQFFGPGTRLTVL.

This clonotype came up many times. V gene TRBV6-5 combines with J gene TRBJ2-7; 12 bases line up with TRBD2. Germline V gene data show CDR1 as MNHEY and CDR2 as SVGAGI. Trimming cost V 6 bases and J 0 bases; bases outside gene matches: 3. The CDR3 spans 15 residues. For the CDR3, the DNA is TGTGCCAGCAGGATGGGACTAGCGGGCTCCTACGAGCAGTACGTC. As protein: CASRMGLAGSYEQYV.

This clonotype appeared many times. The chain recombines TRBV4-3 with TRBJ1-5; D ambiguous. The germline V gene encodes CDR1 LGHNA and CDR2 YSLEER. Trimming took off 4 bases at V and 5 bases at J, with 15 bases between the two ends. The CDR3 spans 15 residues. The CDR3 DNA follows: TGCGCCAGCAGCCTTAGGGTAGCCCTCGATCAGCCCCAGCATTTT. As protein: CASSLRVALDQPQHF.

This clonotype was seen more than once but under ten times. The chain couples TRBV5-1 to TRBJ2-3; TRBD2 matches at 10 bases. V was pared by 1 base and J by 2 bases, with 1 base of the junction left unmatched. Germline V CDR1 and CDR2: SGHRS, YFSETQ. The CDR3 contains 15 residues. CDR3 protein: CASSLTSGDTDTQYF. The CDR3 nucleotides read TGCGCCAGCAGCTTGACTAGCGGGGACACAGATACGCAGTATTTT. The whole variable domain, filled in from reference TRBV5-1 and TRBJ2-3, reads KAGVTQTPRYLIKTRGQQVTLSCSPISGHRSVSWYQQTPGQGLQFLFEYFSETQRNKGNFPGRFSGRQFSNSRSEMNVSTLELGDSALYLCASSLTSGDTDTQYFGPGTRLTVL.

Many counts were recorded for this clonotype. This chain connects TRBV2 to TRBJ2-2; D is uncertain. CDR1 is SNHLY and CDR2 is FYNNEI in the germline V gene. V gave up 6 bases and J gave up 6 bases, with 11 bases separating them. The CDR3 is 13 amino acids. This chain's CDR3 is CASSAEVAGELFF. DNA for the CDR3: TGTGCCAGCAGCGCCGAGGTGGCCGGGGAGCTGTTTTTT.

Turning to this clonotype: With a much larger clone just one base away, this may be a read error. No conserved phenylalanine or tryptophan ends this CDR3, so it is likely a read error. The rearrangement links TRBV7-2 to TRBJ2-5, with D possibly matching TRBD2 (5 bases). The CDR3 covers 12 residues. Between the trimmed V and J ends, which lost 4 bases and 6 bases, there was a span of 9 bases. CDR1 SGHTA and CDR2 FQGNSA come from the germline V gene. CDR3 sequence: CASSSSRQTQYS. The CDR3 region has the DNA TGTGCCAGCAGCTCTAGCAGGCAGACCCAGTACTCC.

This clonotype was detected many times. The chain carries TRBV7-2 and TRBJ2-5, with D unclear. The CDR3 is made up of 14 amino acids. Trimming cost V 1 base and J 0 bases, with 6 bases left between them. From germline, CDR1 is SGHTA and CDR2 FQGNSA. The CDR3 spells CASSLVLDQETQYF. CDR3 bases: TGTGCCAGCAGCTTAGTCCTCGACCAAGAGACCCAGTACTTC.

This rearrangement joins TRBV28 to TRBJ2-5, with a tentative D call TRBD2 (6 bases). Between the trimmed V and J ends, which lost 7 bases and 2 bases, there was a span of 17 bases. The CDR3 length is 15 residues. Germline assignment: CDR1 MDHEN and CDR2 SYDVKM. This CDR3 reads CASMKGGIAQETQYF. The CDR3 DNA reads TGTGCCAGCATGAAGGGCGGGATAGCTCAAGAGACCCAGTACTTC.

The chain links TRBV5-1 to TRBJ2-6; tentatively, D is TRBD2 (6 bases). Trimming left V 0 bases short and J 4 bases short, with 14 bases between. This CDR3 has 17 amino acids. Germline V lookup: CDR1 SGHRS, CDR2 YFSETQ. This CDR3 is CASSLGLGGAGANVLTF. For the CDR3, the DNA is TGCGCCAGCAGCTTGGGGCTGGGCGGGGCCGGGGCCAACGTCCTGACTTTC. The variable domain in full, with the rest retrieved from reference TRBV5-1 and TRBJ2-6, is KAGVTQTPRYLIKTRGQQVTLSCSPISGHRSVSWYQQTPGQGLQFLFEYFSETQRNKGNFPGRFSGRQFSNSRSEMNVSTLELGDSALYLCASSLGLGGAGANVLTFGAGSRLTVL.

The sample holds many counts of this clonotype. This chain connects TRBV11-3 to TRBJ2-3; D is unclear. CDR1 is SGHNT, CDR2 YENEEA, per germline. This CDR3 is built from 13 residues. Trimming cost V 0 bases and J 5 bases, with 6 bases left between them. CDR3 loop: CASSLEERDTQYF. For the CDR3, the DNA is TGTGCCAGCAGCTTAGAAGAGAGAGATACGCAGTATTTT.

A note on this clonotype: This clone may be a read error of a much larger clone one base away. V is TRBV7-3 and J is TRBJ2-1; D is ambiguous. The CDR3 is 13 amino acids. Trimming pared 5 bases from V and 5 bases from J, leaving 10 bases between. Germline-derived CDR1 and CDR2 are SGHTA and FQGTGA. The CDR3 sequence: CASSLGMDNEQFF. The CDR3 DNA reads TGTGCCAGCAGCCTAGGAATGGACAATGAGCAGTTCTTC.